These 27 T cell receptor beta chains were sequenced from one sample in a study of blood T cells in healthy people across ages. A sample-barcoded 5' primer and a J-beta primer mix were used in a second PCR of roughly 6 to 11 cycles. TCRdb passed the 5' RACE reads through MiXCR, listing each CDR3 protein once. This table holds more than 900,000 distinct CDR3 sequences, 20% to 25% found once. Separately, the same data were catalogued under a study of T cells of mothers and their children.

The sample comprised blood. The receptors were gathered from a girl under 10 years old in good health.

The chain employs TRBV3-1 and TRBJ1-2; D gene uncertain. Trimming stripped 2 bases from V and 3 bases from J, with 13 bases between. CDR3 length: 15 residues. CDR1 and CDR2 from the germline V gene are LGHDT and YNNKEL (reference sequence). CDR3 DNA sequence: TGTGCCAGCAGCCAATCCGGGAAGAGGGACTATGGCTACACCTTC. This sequence encodes CASSQSGKRDYGYTF.

The chain is built from TRBV28 and TRBJ1-4, with D uncertain. Germline loops: CDR1 MDHEN, CDR2 SYDVKM. This CDR3 has 16 residues. V lost 7 bases and J lost 3, with 18 bases in between. As DNA, the CDR3 is TGTGCCAGCACTTCCCAAGTAGTTGGGCCTAATGAAAAACTGTTTTTT. It encodes CASTSQVVGPNEKLFF.

This chain joins TRBV7-9 and TRBJ2-1, with D uncertain. V lost 1 base to trimming and J lost 4 bases, with 17 bases between them. The V gene's germline CDR1 is SEHNR and CDR2 FQNEAQ (reference sequence). The CDR3 consists of 17 residues. CDR3 sequence (DNA): TGTGCCAGCAGCTTAGTGAGGACCGATTTTTTATACAATGAGCAGTTCTTC. This codes for CASSLVRTDFLYNEQFF.

The chain recombines TRBV6-2 or TRBV6-3 with TRBJ2-7; D may correspond to TRBD1 or TRBD2 (6 bases each). V shed 0 bases and J shed 5 bases, with 14 bases lying between them. The CDR3 totals 15 residues. CDR1 and CDR2 from the germline V gene are MNHEY and SVGEGT. CDR3 DNA sequence: TGTGCCAGCAGTTACTCAGGGACTCAGGGGAACGAGCAGTACTTC. It is translated as CASSYSGTQGNEQYF.

This clonotype turned up a few times. V is TRBV9 and J is TRBJ2-7, with D tentatively TRBD2 (6 bases). The ends were cut back, 0 bases at V and 4 bases at J, with 11 bases in the middle. CDR1 and CDR2 from the germline V gene are SGDLS and YYNGEE. The CDR3 is 14 amino acids. CDR3 loop: CASSVGAGRYEQYF. The CDR3, as DNA: TGTGCCAGCAGCGTAGGAGCAGGGAGGTACGAGCAGTACTTC.

This sequence joins TRBV4-2 and TRBJ1-4; D unclear. Trimming removed 4 bases at V and 5 bases at J, with 14 bases between. The CDR3 sequence is 15 residues long. From germline, CDR1 is LGHNA and CDR2 YNFKEQ. The CDR3 protein is CASSRSSGLNEKLFF. In nucleotides, the CDR3 is TGTGCCAGCAGCCGATCTTCAGGTTTAAATGAAAAACTGTTTTTT.

This clonotype has a handful of counts. The chain has TRBV10-2 and TRBJ2-7, with 8 bases that match TRBD1. This CDR3 comprises 16 residues. V shed 2 bases and J 5 bases; nucleotides not matched to a gene: 11. From germline, CDR1 is WSHSY and CDR2 SAAADI. As DNA, the CDR3 is TGCGCCAGCAGTGAGGGGGGCAGGGGGCTTTTCCACGAGCAGTACTTC. Translation gives CASSEGGRGLFHEQYF.

The CDR3 DNA is TGTGCCAGCAGCCAAGTTTCCGCCAAAAACATTCAGTACTTC. It specifies CASSQVSAKNIQYF. The chain couples TRBV3-1 to TRBJ2-4; unclear D gene. Trimming left V 1 base short and J 1 base short, with 5 bases between. CDR3 size: 14 residues. CDR1 is LGHDT and CDR2 is YNNKEL in the germline V gene (reference sequence).

This clonotype was seen a single time. This chain uses TRBV28 with TRBJ2-3; D is perhaps TRBD2 (7 bases). The CDR3 covers 16 residues. Germline lookup yields CDR1 MDHEN and CDR2 SYDVKM. Trimming left V 8 bases short and J 1 base short, with 19 bases between. For the CDR3, the DNA is TGTGCCAGCGCGGGAGTTTGGGGGCAAGGCACAGATACGCAGTATTTT. Translated, it gives CASAGVWGQGTDTQYF. The full variable domain, in which reference TRBV28 and TRBJ2-3 provide the parts outside the CDR3, is DVKVTQSSRYLVKRTGEKVFLECVQDMDHENMFWYRQDPGLGLRLIYFSYDVKMKEKGDIPEGYSVSREKKERFSLILESASTNQTSMYLCASAGVWGQGTDTQYFGPGTRLTVL.

The CDR3, as DNA: TGTGCCAGCGGCGGATCGCGGACAAACTCCTACGAGCAGTACTTC. This translates into CASGGSRTNSYEQYF. J is TRBJ2-7 and V is TRBV25-1, with D possibly being TRBD1 (5 bases). The CDR3 consists of 15 residues. Looked up from germline, CDR1 is MGHDK and CDR2 is SYGVNS. V was clipped by 8 bases and J by 0 bases, with 17 bases between them.

The genes are TRBV6-6 and TRBJ2-7, with TRBD2 matching 7 bases. The length of the CDR3 is 16 residues. Germline CDR1 and CDR2: MNHNY and SVGAGI (reference sequence). The junction had 11 bases not matched to a gene; V was cut back by 6 bases and J by 0 bases. The CDR3 region is CASSSNSGSSSYEQYF. The CDR3 nucleotides are TGTGCCAGCAGCTCAAATAGCGGGTCGAGCTCCTACGAGCAGTACTTC.

This clonotype was seen a few times. The chain joins TRBV14 to TRBJ2-7; D call uncertain. Trimming removed 1 base at V and 2 bases at J, with 6 bases between. The CDR3 length is 13 residues. Germline CDR1 is SGHDN and CDR2 is FVKESK. DNA of the CDR3: TGTGCCAGCAGCCAAGTGGGAACCTACGAGCAGTACTTC. Protein: CASSQVGTYEQYF.

The chain combines TRBV27 with TRBJ2-3; possible D gene TRBD1, 5 bases. The CDR3 covers 15 residues. The V gene's germline CDR1 is MNHEY and CDR2 SMNVEV (reference sequence). V was cut by 7 bases and J by 6 bases, with 20 bases left in between. The DNA of the CDR3 is TGTGCCAGCATTACTGGGGCCTCCCCACTGGATACGCAGTATTTT. Its protein is CASITGASPLDTQYF.

V gene TRBV20-1 combines with J gene TRBJ2-5, with D uncertain. CDR3 size: 13 residues. V shed 0 bases and J shed 5 bases, with 10 bases lying between them. Germline V lookup: CDR1 DFQATT, CDR2 SNEGSKA (reference sequence). CDR3 protein: CSARDRLVETQYF. The CDR3 nucleotides read TGCAGTGCTAGAGATCGGCTGGTGGAGACCCAGTACTTC.

This clonotype was observed a few times. This chain joins TRBV29-1 and TRBJ1-4; 9 bases fit TRBD1. This CDR3 comprises 12 residues. Germline CDR1 is SQVTM and CDR2 is ANQGSEA. J gave up 6 bases and V 4 bases, and 0 bases lay outside the gene matches. This CDR3 is CSVGDRDEKLFF. The CDR3 DNA follows: TGCAGCGTTGGGGACAGGGATGAAAAACTGTTTTTT. The full variable domain, in which reference TRBV29-1 and TRBJ1-4 provide the parts outside the CDR3, is SAVISQKPSRDICQRGTSLTIQCQVDSQVTMMFWYRQQPGQSLTLIATANQGSEATYESGFVIDKFPISRPNLTFSTLTVSNMSPEDSSIYLCSVGDRDEKLFFGSGTQLSVL.

In its sample, this clonotype was seen a few times. The rearrangement uses TRBV12-3 or TRBV12-4 and TRBJ1-6; tentative D call: TRBD1 (6 bases). Trimming cost V 6 bases and J 6 bases, with 18 bases left between them. CDR3 size: 16 residues. Here the CDR3 reads CASRLDSPSANSPLHF. The CDR3 nucleotides read TGTGCCAGCAGATTGGACAGTCCCTCAGCTAATTCACCCCTCCACTTT.

The chain joins TRBV10-3 to TRBJ2-7; 7 bases match TRBD1. This CDR3 is 15 amino acids long. The V gene end was trimmed by 7 bases and the J gene end by 1 base; junction bases not matched to a gene: 10. Germline lookup yields CDR1 ENHRY and CDR2 SYGVKD. The CDR3 loop reads CAIMTRDSRSYEQYF. The CDR3 DNA reads TGTGCCATCATGACAAGGGACAGCAGGTCCTACGAGCAGTACTTC.

This rearrangement joins TRBV6-6 to TRBJ2-7; possible D gene TRBD2, 7 bases. Trimming stripped 0 bases from V and 3 bases from J, with 15 bases between. The CDR3 length is 16 residues. Germline V CDR1 and CDR2: MNHNY, SVGAGI (reference sequence). CDR3 sequence (DNA): TGTGCCAGCAGTTACTCGAGGAAGGGGGGGAACTACGAGCAGTACTTC. Amino acids: CASSYSRKGGNYEQYF.

This clonotype occurred many times. The CDR3 bases are TGTGCCAGCAGTTTAATCGGCAGGGGGAAAAACATTCAGTACTTC. It yields the protein CASSLIGRGKNIQYF. The rearrangement uses TRBV12-3 or TRBV12-4 and TRBJ2-4; 7 positions match TRBD1. The CDR3 consists of 15 residues. The V gene end was trimmed by 2 bases and the J gene end by 4 bases; junction bases not matched to a gene: 5.

This rearrangement joins TRBV29-1 to TRBJ2-5; D is possibly TRBD2 (5 bases). The CDR3 extends over 13 amino acids. The germline V gene encodes CDR1 SQVTM and CDR2 ANQGSEA. V dropped 6 bases and J dropped 2 bases, with 13 bases sitting between them. The CDR3 coding sequence is TGCAGCGTGAGCGGTGGAGAGCAAGAGACCCAGTACTTC. Translation gives CSVSGGEQETQYF.

A few counts support this clonotype. The rearrangement links TRBV7-3 to TRBJ1-2; D is unclear. The CDR3 covers 14 residues. Deletions cut 0 bases from V and 6 bases from J, with 11 bases between. Germline values: CDR1 SGHTA, CDR2 FQGTGA. CDR3 loop: CASSLTAVEDGYTF. CDR3 DNA sequence: TGTGCCAGCAGCTTAACCGCGGTAGAAGATGGCTACACCTTC.

This clonotype showed up just a few times. The chain is built from TRBV29-1 and TRBJ1-2, with 7 bases fitting TRBD1. Trimming took 2 bases from V and 4 from J; bases not matched to a gene: 4. CDR1 SQVTM and CDR2 ANQGSEA come from the germline V gene. The CDR3 has 13 residues. The CDR3 loop is CSVELGTAYGYTF. The CDR3 DNA reads TGCAGCGTTGAATTGGGGACAGCCTATGGCTACACCTTC.

The V and J genes are TRBV7-9 and TRBJ2-1; the D gene is possibly TRBD2 (6 bases). CDR3 length: 15 amino acids. Germline lookup yields CDR1 SEHNR and CDR2 FQNEAQ (reference sequence). V was pared by 6 bases and J by 6 bases, with 18 bases between. The CDR3 is CASRLLTGVSNEQFF. DNA of the CDR3: TGTGCCAGCAGATTACTGACGGGGGTTAGCAATGAGCAGTTCTTC.

The table lists this clonotype with a few counts. This chain joins TRBV5-5 and TRBJ2-7; D is ambiguous. Trimming stripped 4 bases from V and 5 bases from J, with 16 bases between. The CDR3 is 14 amino acids. Per germline, CDR1 SGHKS and CDR2 YYEKEE (reference sequence). Written as DNA, the CDR3 is TGTGCCAGCAGCCCCCCATTGCGCTTCCACGAGCAGTACTTC. It encodes CASSPPLRFHEQYF.

The J gene is TRBJ2-5, the V gene TRBV10-3, with TRBD1 identical over 7 bases. The CDR3 sequence is 13 residues long. V lost 11 bases, J lost 3 bases, and 9 bases stayed unmatched. Germline CDR1 and CDR2: ENHRY and SYGVKD. CDR3 nucleotide sequence: TGTGCCGGCGCCCTCGGGACAGAAGAGACCCAGTACTTC. It specifies CAGALGTEETQYF.

The genes are TRBV12-3 or TRBV12-4 and TRBJ2-5; 7 nucleotides agree with TRBD2. Germline trimming cut 5 bases from V and 6 bases from J; bases unmatched to any gene: 12. There are 15 residues in the CDR3. The CDR3 loop is CASSGPSGVGKTQYF. For the CDR3, the DNA is TGTGCCAGCAGTGGCCCTAGCGGAGTGGGGAAGACCCAGTACTTC.

J is TRBJ2-5 and V is TRBV11-2; 8 nucleotides line up with TRBD2. The germline CDR1 and CDR2 sequences are SGHAT and FQNNGV. CDR3 size: 15 residues. The ends lost 5 bases at V and 4 bases at J; junction bases unmatched: 9. CDR3 sequence reads: CASSTERESRETQYF. Written as DNA, the CDR3 is TGTGCCAGCAGCACAGAGCGGGAGTCGAGAGAGACCCAGTACTTC.